These T cell receptor beta chains were read from a single sample in a study of blood T cell repertoires in COVID-19. Assay: immunoSEQ multiplex PCR; the TCRdb copy retains only in-frame clones and omits some. The data contain 150,000 to 200,000 clones, around 82% of them singletons. Sequenced input: PBMCs or T cells enriched from blood (not recorded which). All receptors come from a man between 35 and 55 years old who had recovered from COVID-19. Each CDR3 is given with its conserved first and last residue. D genes are given only for firm matches. Some rows mark clone size as missing; the rest say once, few, many or name a class of expanded clone.

>TRBV9|TRBJ2-5|NA|14|TRBD2
CASSPWGGEETQYF
TGTGCCAGCAGCCCGTGGGGGGGGGAGGAGACCCAGTACTTC
>TRBV2|TRBJ2-3|NA|17|TRBD2
CASSLQGLAGGQDTQYF
TGTGCCAGCAGCCTTCAGGGACTAGCGGGGGGCCAGGATACGCAGTATTTT
>TRBV5-4|TRBJ2-5|NA|15|NA
CASSPSGGSRETQYF
TGTGCCAGCAGCCCCTCTGGGGGGTCGCGAGAGACCCAGTACTTC
>TRBV6-5|TRBJ2-1|NA|15|NA
CASSYRVRNYNEQFF
TGTGCCAGCTCATACAGGGTAAGAAACTACAATGAGCAGTTCTTC
>TRBV5-1|TRBJ1-2|few|15|TRBD1
CASSSTGQGSYGYTF
TGCGCCAGCAGCTCTACGGGACAGGGGAGCTATGGCTACACCTTC
>TRBV2|TRBJ1-3|few|15|NA
CASRVFQDSGNTIYF
TGTGCCAGCAGAGTGTTTCAGGACTCTGGAAACACCATATATTTT
>TRBV28|TRBJ1-1|NA|16|NA
CASSLVHRLLNTEAFF
TGTGCCAGCAGTTTGGTACACCGACTACTTAACACTGAAGCTTTCTTT
>TRBV27|TRBJ1-5|NA|15|NA
CASRSGGGVNQPQHF
TGTGCCAGCAGGTCAGGAGGAGGGGTTAATCAGCCCCAGCATTTT
>TRBV5-1|TRBJ2-2|few|15|NA
CASSLGSSGTGELFF
TGCGCCAGCAGCTTGGGTAGCAGTGGCACCGGGGAGCTGTTTTTT
>TRBV29-1|TRBJ1-2|NA|12|NA
CSVETENYGYTF
TGCAGCGTTGAAACAGAAAACTATGGCTACACCTTC
>TRBV10-1|TRBJ2-3|NA|13|TRBD1
CASANRGWDTQYF
TGCGCCAGCGCCAACAGGGGGTGGGATACGCAGTATTTT
>TRBV9|TRBJ1-4|NA|14|NA
CASSQDSVNEKLFF
TGTGCCAGCAGCCAAGACAGTGTCAATGAAAAACTGTTTTTT
>TRBV30|TRBJ1-3|NA|14|TRBD1
CAWSGTGPGNTIYF
TGTGCCTGGAGTGGGACAGGGCCTGGAAACACCATATATTTT
>TRBV5-1|TRBJ1-2|NA|14|TRBD1
CASSFGTGLYGYTF
TGCGCCAGCAGCTTTGGGACAGGGCTCTATGGCTACACCTTC
>TRBV7-3|TRBJ2-2|NA|16|NA
CASSATGGENTGELFF
TGTGCCAGCAGCGCCACCGGAGGCGAGAACACCGGGGAGCTGTTTTTT
>TRBV4-1|TRBJ1-5|few|19|TRBD1
CASSQEGPGTGPGGQPQHF
TGCGCCAGCAGCCAAGAGGGACCCGGGACAGGGCCGGGGGGTCAGCCCCAGCATTTT
>TRBV7-9|TRBJ2-2|NA|16|NA
CASSLRGYKNTGELFF
TGTGCCAGCAGCTTACGGGGGTACAAGAACACCGGGGAGCTGTTTTTT
>TRBV6-5|TRBJ1-4|medium-sized|14|NA
CASKDGGGSEKLFF
TGTGCCAGCAAGGATGGGGGAGGAAGTGAAAAACTGTTTTTT
>TRBV5-4|TRBJ2-2|many|13|NA
CASSPREIGELFF
TGTGCCAGCAGCCCCAGGGAAATCGGGGAGCTGTTTTTT
>TRBV3-1/TRBV3-2|TRBJ2-6|NA|19|TRBD1
CASSQSRDRPSSGANVLTF
TGTGCCAGCAGCCAGAGCCGGGACAGACCCTCCTCTGGGGCCAACGTCCTGACTTTC
>TRBV3-1/TRBV3-2|TRBJ1-6|once|16|NA
CASSQSGSSYNSPLHF
TGTGCCAGCAGCCAGTCCGGGAGCTCCTATAATTCACCCCTCCACTTT
>TRBV5-1|TRBJ2-5|NA|13|TRBD2
CASSPGGGETQYF
TGCGCCAGCAGCCCGGGGGGGGGAGAGACCCAGTACTTC
>TRBV12-3/TRBV12-4|TRBJ1-2|medium-sized|13|TRBD1
CASSRDSYYGYTF
TGTGCCAGCAGCCGGGACAGCTACTATGGCTACACCTTC
>TRBV5-4|TRBJ1-1|NA|14|NA
CASSLRRTNTEAFF
TGTGCCAGCAGCTTGCGGAGAACCAACACTGAAGCTTTCTTT
>TRBV7-8|TRBJ1-2|NA|15|NA
CASSLAFGLPAGYTF
TGTGCCAGCAGCTTAGCGTTCGGGTTGCCGGCGGGCTACACCTTC
>TRBV5-1|TRBJ2-7|NA|12|NA
CASSLRGPEQYF
TGCGCCAGCAGCTTGAGGGGCCCAGAGCAGTACTTC
>TRBV18|TRBJ1-4|once|13|NA
CASSPQADEKLFF
TGTGCCAGCTCACCACAGGCGGATGAAAAACTGTTTTTT
>TRBV3-1/TRBV3-2|TRBJ1-3|once|19|TRBD1
CASSQEGGTAPRSGNTIYF
TGTGCCAGCAGCCAAGAGGGCGGGACAGCTCCGCGCTCTGGAAACACCATATATTTT
>TRBV10-3|TRBJ2-5|once|12|TRBD1
CAASTGEETQYF
TGTGCCGCATCCACAGGGGAAGAGACCCAGTACTTC
>TRBV27|TRBJ2-1|NA|15|NA
CASSLYSGSYNEQFF
TGTGCCAGCAGTTTATATAGCGGTTCCTACAATGAGCAGTTCTTC
>TRBV7-2|TRBJ2-7|NA|13|NA
CASSLGTIDEQYF
TGTGCCAGCAGCCTCGGGACAATCGACGAGCAGTACTTC
>TRBV4-2|TRBJ1-6|NA|15|NA
CASSQEQGNNSPLHF
TGTGCCAGCAGCCAGGAACAGGGAAACAACTCACCCCTCCACTTT
>TRBV11-1|TRBJ2-2|NA|16|TRBD2
CASSLNPGGTTGELFF
TGTGCCAGCAGCTTAAATCCGGGGGGTACCACCGGGGAGCTGTTTTTT
>TRBV9|TRBJ2-2|NA|16|TRBD2
CASSEGLAGGAGELFF
TGTGCCAGCAGCGAGGGACTAGCGGGGGGTGCCGGGGAGCTGTTTTTT
>TRBV4-2|TRBJ1-2|NA|12|NA
CASSQDGAHYTF
TGTGCCAGCAGCCAAGACGGAGCACACTACACCTTC
>TRBV2|TRBJ2-5|NA|13|NA
CASSDVGGETQYF
TGTGCCAGCAGTGATGTCGGGGGAGAGACCCAGTACTTC
>TRBV6-4|TRBJ2-7|NA|15|TRBD1
CASSDSTTGTYEQYF
TGTGCCAGCAGTGACTCCACGACAGGGACCTACGAGCAGTACTTC
>TRBV27|TRBJ1-3|NA|14|NA
CASSLVGGANTIYF
TGTGCCAGCAGTTTGGTGGGGGGGGCCAACACCATATATTTT
>TRBV6-1|TRBJ1-5|NA|13|NA
CASSDRVRQPQHF
TGTGCCAGCAGTGACAGGGTCCGACAGCCCCAGCATTTT
>TRBV7-2|TRBJ2-2|NA|15|TRBD2
CASSSTLAGPGELFF
TGTGCCAGCAGCTCCACCCTAGCGGGGCCCGGGGAGCTGTTTTTT
>TRBV29-1|TRBJ2-1|few|17|TRBD2
CSVETMLAGSSYNEQFF
TGCAGCGTTGAAACGATGTTAGCGGGGAGCTCCTACAATGAGCAGTTCTTC
>TRBV2|TRBJ1-1|NA|14|TRBD1
CASSLGQGNTEAFF
TGTGCCAGCAGCCTCGGACAGGGAAATACTGAAGCTTTCTTT